The source of this T cell receptor beta chain is a study of T-cell reconstitution after alpha-beta-depleted transplantation in children. This clonotype came up many times. As it was prepared, the TCRbeta library received unique molecular identifiers. One entry per CDR3 protein, called by TCRdb with MiXCR from the PCR reads. The sample lists about 230,000 distinct CDR3 sequences; 9.7% were seen once. CDR1 is DFQATT and CDR2 is SNEGSKA in the germline V gene (reference sequence). The CDR3 has 13 residues. Trimming took 6 bases from V and 5 from J, leaving 16 bases between them. The source was PBMCs from the stem cell graft donor, collected from the stem cell graft. The V gene is TRBV20-1, the J gene TRBJ1-2, with D unclear. The origin of this receptor is a human donor who donated a stem cell graft to a child with SCID. CDR3 amino acids: CSATPPSWYGYTF. In DNA form, the CDR3 reads TGCAGTGCCACCCCCCCCTCTTGGTATGGCTACACCTTC.